Sequencing of this T cell receptor beta chain was carried out in a study of tumor-infiltrating lymphocytes in primary liver carcinoma. Across the study: Patients underwent surgical resection for primary liver carcinoma. Overall study findings and caveats: Blood trailed tumors significantly in top-250-clone fraction (p = 0.039).

The blood RNA (from unsorted whole blood) was obtained, and germline DNA was also extracted. Looked up from germline, CDR1 is LGHNA and CDR2 is YNFKEQ. Between the trimmed V and J ends, which lost 0 bases and 5 bases, there was a span of 5 bases. CDR3 length: 13 amino acids. Sample share makes this clonotype medium-sized. Its antigen is unidentified. The template, roughly 510 ng total RNA, yielded TCR beta cDNA made with a constant-region primer. Investigators got TCR beta libraries out of three nested multiplex PCR rounds, done with slightly modified ARM-PCR. Primers for the first two PCR rounds were TRBV1-TRBV30 forward primers and a C-beta reverse primer (around 10 cycles per round). MiXCR was run by TCRdb on the multiplex PCR reads, yielding one entry per CDR3 protein. The sample contains about 320,000 distinct CDR3 sequences, 65% of which appear only once.

The V and J genes are TRBV4-2 and TRBJ2-1; D remains ambiguous. The TCR was taken from a man aged 35-49 years with primary liver carcinoma and hepatitis B virus infection. Specimen: peripheral blood. Here the CDR3 DNA reads TGTGCCAGCAGCCAAGATACAAACAATGAGCAGTTCTTC. Amino acids: CASSQDTNNEQFF.